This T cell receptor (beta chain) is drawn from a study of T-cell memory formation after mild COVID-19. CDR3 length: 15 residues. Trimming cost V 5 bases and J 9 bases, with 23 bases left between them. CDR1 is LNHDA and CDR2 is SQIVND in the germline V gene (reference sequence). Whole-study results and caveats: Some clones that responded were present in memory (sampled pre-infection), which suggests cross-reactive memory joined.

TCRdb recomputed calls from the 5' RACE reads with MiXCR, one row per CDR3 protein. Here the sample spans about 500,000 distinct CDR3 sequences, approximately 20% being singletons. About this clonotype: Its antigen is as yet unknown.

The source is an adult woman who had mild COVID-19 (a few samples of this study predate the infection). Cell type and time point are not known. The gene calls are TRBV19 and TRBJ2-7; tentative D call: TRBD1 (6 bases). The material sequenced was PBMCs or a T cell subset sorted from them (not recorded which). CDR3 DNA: TGTGCCAGTAGTCCCTCCGGGGACACCACAGGCGGGCAGTACTTC. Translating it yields CASSPSGDTTGGQYF. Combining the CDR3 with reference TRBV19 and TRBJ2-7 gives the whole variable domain DGGITQSPKYLFRKEGQNVTLSCEQNLNHDAMYWYRQDPGQGLRLIYYSQIVNDFQKGDIAEGYSVSREKKESFPLTVTSAQKNPTAFYLCASSPSGDTTGGQYFGPGTRLTVT.